This TCR beta chain comes out of a study of cytomegalovirus exposure and HLA in healthy donors. Study results and caveats: The study had only CMV serostatus as immune exposure information. Accurate HLA-A and HLA-B prediction from TCR beta sequences was reported for most subjects.

Trimming took off 0 bases at V and 5 bases at J, with 10 bases between the two ends. This CDR3 comprises 15 residues. In germline, CDR1 is SGHAT, CDR2 FQNNGV. Both 60 Vbeta primers and 13 Jbeta primers went into the PCR. Produced via immunoSEQ multiplex PCR; TCRdb's table is partial and in-frame only. The sample carries some 100,000 clones, about 83% recorded once. As regards this clone: No antigen is known for it.

The origin of this receptor is a female donor in good health and CMV-seronegative. The sample comprised PBMCs. The chain links TRBV11-2 to TRBJ2-2, with D perhaps TRBD2 (6 bases). In DNA form, the CDR3 reads TGTGCCAGCAGCTTAGAACCGACTAGTACCGGGGAGCTGTTTTTT. Amino acids: CASSLEPTSTGELFF.